The clone carrying this TCR beta chain appeared a few times. Germline values: CDR1 LGHDT, CDR2 YNNKEL (reference sequence). This CDR3 is 17 amino acids long. The trim removed 4 bases at V and 10 bases at J, leaving 12 bases unmatched. The sample is drawn from a study of blood T cell repertoires in COVID-19. Study-level background: Collection of acute and convalescent COVID-19 samples took place in the United States, Italy and Spain.

Sequencing used immunoSEQ multiplex PCR; TCRdb keeps in-frame clones, though not all of them. The table has over 45,000 clones, roughly 80% seen once. What was sequenced was peripheral blood. This chain connects TRBV3-1 (or the pseudogene TRBV3-2) to TRBJ2-1; 14 positions match TRBD2. The clonotype comes from a woman aged 45-59 years with active or convalescent COVID-19. The CDR3 DNA sequence: TGTGCCAGCAGCCCTCCCTCGGGACTAGCGGGAGTTGGGGAGCAGTTCTTC. As protein: CASSPPSGLAGVGEQFF.